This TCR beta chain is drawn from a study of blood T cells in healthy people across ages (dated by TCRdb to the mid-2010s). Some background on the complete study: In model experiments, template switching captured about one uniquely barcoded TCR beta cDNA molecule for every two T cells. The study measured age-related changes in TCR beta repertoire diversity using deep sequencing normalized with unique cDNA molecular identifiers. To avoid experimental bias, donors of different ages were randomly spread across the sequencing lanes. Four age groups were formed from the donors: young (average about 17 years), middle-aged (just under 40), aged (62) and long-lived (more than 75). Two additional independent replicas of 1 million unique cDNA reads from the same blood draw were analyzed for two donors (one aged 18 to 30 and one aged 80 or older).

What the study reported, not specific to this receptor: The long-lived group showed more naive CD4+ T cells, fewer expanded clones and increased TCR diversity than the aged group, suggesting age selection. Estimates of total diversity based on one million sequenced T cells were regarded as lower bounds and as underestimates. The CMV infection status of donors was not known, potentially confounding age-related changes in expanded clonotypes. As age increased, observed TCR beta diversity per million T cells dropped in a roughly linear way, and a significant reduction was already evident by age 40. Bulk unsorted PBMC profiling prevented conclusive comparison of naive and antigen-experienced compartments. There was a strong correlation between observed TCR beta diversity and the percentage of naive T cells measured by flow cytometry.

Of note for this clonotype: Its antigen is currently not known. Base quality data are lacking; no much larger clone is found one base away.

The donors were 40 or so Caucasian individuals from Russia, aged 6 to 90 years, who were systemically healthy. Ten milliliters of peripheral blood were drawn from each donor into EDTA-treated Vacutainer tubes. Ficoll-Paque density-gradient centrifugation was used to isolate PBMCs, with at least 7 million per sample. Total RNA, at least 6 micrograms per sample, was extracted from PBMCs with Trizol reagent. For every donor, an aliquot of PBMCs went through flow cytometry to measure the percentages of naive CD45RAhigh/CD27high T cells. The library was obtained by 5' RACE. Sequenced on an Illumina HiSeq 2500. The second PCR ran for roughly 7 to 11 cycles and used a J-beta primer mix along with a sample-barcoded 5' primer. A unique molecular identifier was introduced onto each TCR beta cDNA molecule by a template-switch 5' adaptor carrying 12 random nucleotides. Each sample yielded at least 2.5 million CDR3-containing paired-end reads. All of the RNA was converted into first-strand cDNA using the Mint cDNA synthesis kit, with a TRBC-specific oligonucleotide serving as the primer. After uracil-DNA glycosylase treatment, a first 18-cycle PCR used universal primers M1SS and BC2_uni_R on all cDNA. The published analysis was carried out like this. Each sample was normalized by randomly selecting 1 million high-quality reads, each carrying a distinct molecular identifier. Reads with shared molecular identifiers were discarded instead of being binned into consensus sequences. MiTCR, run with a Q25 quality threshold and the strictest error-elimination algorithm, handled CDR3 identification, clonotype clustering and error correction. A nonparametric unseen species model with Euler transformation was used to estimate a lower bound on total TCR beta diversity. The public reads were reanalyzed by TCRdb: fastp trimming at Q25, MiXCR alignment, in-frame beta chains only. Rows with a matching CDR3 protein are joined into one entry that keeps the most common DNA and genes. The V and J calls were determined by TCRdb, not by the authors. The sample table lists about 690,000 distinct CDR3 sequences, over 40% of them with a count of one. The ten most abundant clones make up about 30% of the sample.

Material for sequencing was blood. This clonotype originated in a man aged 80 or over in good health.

In nucleotide form, the sequence is TGTGCCAGCAGCCAAGCTGGACAGGGGGCGTATGGCTACACCTTC. Its protein is CASSQAGQGAYGYTF. The sequence links TRBV4-2 to TRBJ1-2, with 11 central nucleotides matching TRBD1. The germline V gene gives CDR1 as LGHNA and CDR2 as YNFKEQ. Measured from the cysteine to the phenylalanine, the CDR3 is 15 residues long. Just CDR3 DNA is preserved here, 45 bases in frame from base 1. From V the trimming removes 1 base and from J it removes 5 bases, while the gene matches leave 3 bases of the junction unaccounted for.